The T cell receptor beta chain described here comes from a study of blood T cell repertoires in COVID-19. TCRdb keeps only in-frame clones here, not all; method: immunoSEQ multiplex PCR. Altogether fewer than 250,000 clones are present, about 87% being singletons, with the ten largest covering about 2.5%. Trimming left V 4 bases short and J 7 bases short, with 29 bases between. The germline CDR1 and CDR2 sequences are LNHDA and SQIVND (reference sequence). The CDR3 is 20 residues long. This clonotype originated in a woman aged 30 to 39 with acute COVID-19. The sample taken for sequencing was PBMCs or T cells enriched from blood (not recorded which). The chain couples TRBV19 to TRBJ1-6; D unclear. CDR3 amino acids: CASSTSRSGSKVGGNSPLHF. The CDR3 region has the DNA TGTGCCAGTAGTACCAGCCGGTCGGGGTCCAAGGTCGGCGGGAATTCACCCCTCCACTTT.